A single sample is the source of the 23 T cell receptor beta chains below, sequenced in a study of CD8 T cells in Susac syndrome (dated by TCRdb to the late 2010s). The library was generated by the immunoSEQ multiplex PCR assay. RNA was extracted using the RNeasy kit, and roughly 0.45 to 1 ug of the RNA was reverse transcribed with random hexamers. TCRdb ran its own pipeline on the public reads, namely fastp trimming at Q25 and MiXCR clone calling, and kept in-frame beta chains. Every CDR3 protein is listed once, alongside the most common genes and DNA of its rows. Recorded for this sample are around 170,000 distinct CDR3 sequences; just under 95% of them occurred a single time. About 0.15% of the sample belongs to the ten largest clones. The sample comprised CD8+ T cells from PBMCs. The receptors shown here come from a human donor with Susac syndrome.

The table lists this clonotype with a count of one. The gene calls are TRBV19 and TRBJ2-1; D unclear. There are 12 residues in the CDR3. The V end lost 4 bases, the J end lost 5 bases, and 6 bases lay between the germline ends. Germline-derived CDR1 and CDR2 are LNHDA and SQIVND (reference sequence). The CDR3 sequence: CASSTSNNEQFF. Written as DNA, the CDR3 is TGTGCCAGTAGTACCTCTAACAATGAGCAGTTCTTC.

The chain carries TRBV4-1 and TRBJ2-1; D is perhaps TRBD1 or TRBD2 (6 bases each). Germline CDR1 and CDR2: MGHRA and YSYEKL. The V end was cut by 2 bases, the J end by 7 bases, with 12 bases between. CDR3 length: 14 amino acids. CDR3 in amino acids: CASSQTGRNNEQFF. For the CDR3, the DNA is TGCGCCAGCAGCCAAACAGGGAGGAATAATGAGCAGTTCTTC.

The CDR3, as DNA: TGTGCCAGCAGCCAAGCGATCCGGGGGGGCATGGAGACCCAGTACTTC. This gives the protein CASSQAIRGGMETQYF. The chain is built from TRBV3-1 and TRBJ2-5; 8 nucleotides align to TRBD2. The CDR3 has 16 amino acids. V was pared by 1 base and J by 5 bases, with 9 bases of the junction left unmatched. In germline, CDR1 is LGHDT, CDR2 YNNKEL (reference sequence).

The CDR3: CASSLGRGNEQYF. CDR3 DNA sequence: TGTGCCAGCAGCTTGGGTAGGGGGAACGAGCAGTACTTC. The gene calls are TRBV5-6 and TRBJ2-7, with D perhaps TRBD1 (6 bases). The length of the CDR3 is 13 residues. V was cut by 0 bases and J by 5 bases, with 9 bases left in between. Germline CDR1 reads SGHDT; CDR2 reads YYEEEE.

This sequence joins TRBV7-9 and TRBJ2-1; D may be TRBD1 (6 bases). CDR1 and CDR2 (germline): SEHNR, FQNEAQ (reference sequence). V dropped 3 bases and J dropped 7 bases, with 10 bases sitting between them. The CDR3 length is 13 residues. The CDR3 DNA reads TGTGCCAGCAGCTTCGCCACAGGGAATGAGCAGTTCTTC. It codes for CASSFATGNEQFF.

The chain couples TRBV9 to TRBJ2-7; weak D call: TRBD2 (6 bases). Germline lookup yields CDR1 SGDLS and CDR2 YYNGEE. This CDR3 has 15 amino acids. V was trimmed by 3 bases and J by 7 bases, leaving 20 bases between them. The chain's CDR3 is CASSDSRDGGDEQYF. The CDR3, as DNA: TGTGCCAGCAGCGACAGCCGGGACGGAGGGGATGAGCAGTACTTC.

The chain joins TRBV27 to TRBJ1-2; 7 bases match TRBD1. The ends lost 5 bases at V and 4 bases at J; junction bases unmatched: 10. Germline CDR1 reads MNHEY; CDR2 reads SMNVEV (reference sequence). The CDR3 has 15 residues. CDR3 bases: TGTGCCAGCAGTCTAAGCGCGGGACAGCTCTATGGCTACACCTTC. It specifies CASSLSAGQLYGYTF.

V is TRBV5-6 and J is TRBJ2-7; D is possibly TRBD2 (5 bases). Trimming shortened V by 4 bases and J by 0 bases, and 11 bases separated the two germline ends. The length of the CDR3 is 14 residues. Germline CDR1 is SGHDT and CDR2 is YYEEEE. CDR3 region: CASSPPRGSYEQYF. CDR3 coding DNA: TGTGCCAGCAGCCCCCCCCGGGGCTCCTACGAGCAGTACTTC.

This chain links TRBV28 with TRBJ2-5, with 10 bases that match TRBD2. The CDR3 loop spans 20 amino acids. Germline V gene data show CDR1 as MDHEN and CDR2 as SYDVKM. The V and J ends lost 7 bases and 1 base, in that order; junction bases with no gene match: 21. The chain's CDR3 is CASTNSGTSAPMTVQETQYF. The CDR3 DNA reads TGTGCCAGCACCAACTCCGGGACTAGCGCCCCCATGACGGTCCAAGAGACCCAGTACTTC.

This rearrangement joins TRBV2 to TRBJ1-1, with D tentatively TRBD1 (6 bases). The ends were cut back, 6 bases at V and 6 bases at J, with 17 bases in the middle. Germline CDR1 SNHLY, CDR2 FYNNEI. The CDR3 covers 14 residues. CDR3 in DNA: TGTGCCAGCAGAGCCTATTCAGGGGCCCCTGAAGCTTTCTTT. As protein: CASRAYSGAPEAFF.

The genes are TRBV9 and TRBJ2-3; the match to TRBD1 covers 8 bases. V was pared by 1 base and J by 3 bases, with 7 bases of the junction left unmatched. The CDR3 covers 16 residues. Germline V gives CDR1 SGDLS, CDR2 YYNGEE. The CDR3 here is CASSVTSRGQTDTQYF. CDR3 coding DNA: TGTGCCAGCAGCGTAACCTCCAGGGGGCAAACAGATACGCAGTATTTT.

The J gene is TRBJ2-2, the V gene TRBV5-6; a possible D gene is TRBD1 (6 bases). The CDR3 is 16 residues long. Germline CDR1 reads SGHDT; CDR2 reads YYEEEE. V shed 2 bases and J shed 1 base, with 12 bases lying between them. For the CDR3, the DNA is TGTGCCAGCAGCTTTATGATGGGACAGAACACCGGGGAGCTGTTTTTT. Its protein product is CASSFMMGQNTGELFF. The full variable domain, in which reference TRBV5-6 and TRBJ2-2 provide the parts outside the CDR3, is DAGVTQSPTHLIKTRGQQVTLRCSPKSGHDTVSWYQQALGQGPQFIFQYYEEEERQRGNFPDRFSGHQFPNYSSELNVNALLLGDSALYLCASSFMMGQNTGELFFGEGSRLTVL.

This chain uses TRBV6-4 with TRBJ1-4, with 9 bases aligning to TRBD1. The length of the CDR3 is 13 residues. Germline V CDR1 and CDR2: MRHNA, SNTAGT. V trimming: 10 bases; J trimming: 8 bases; junction bases outside the gene matches: 8. The chain's CDR3 is CAILGQGGEKLFF. DNA for the CDR3: TGTGCCATCTTGGGACAGGGAGGCGAAAAACTGTTTTTT.

The J gene is TRBJ1-5, the V gene TRBV27, with D unclear. CDR1 and CDR2 (germline): MNHEY, SMNVEV (reference sequence). V was shortened by 4 bases and J by 0 bases, with 10 bases between the two germline ends. This CDR3 is built from 15 residues. In nucleotides, the CDR3 is TGTGCCAGCAGTTGGTCCGGTTATAGCAATCAGCCCCAGCATTTT. Translation: CASSWSGYSNQPQHF.

This clonotype was detected once. This chain's CDR3 is CASRSSGTESYNEQFF. The DNA of the CDR3 is TGTGCCAGCAGATCTTCCGGGACAGAGAGCTACAATGAGCAGTTCTTC. The chain recombines TRBV28 with TRBJ2-1; TRBD1 matches at 7 bases. Germline CDR1 is MDHEN and CDR2 is SYDVKM. Trimming at V came to 6 bases and at J to 3 bases, leaving 11 bases not matched to a gene. The CDR3 runs 16 residues.

V and J are TRBV12-5 and TRBJ1-1; D gene unclear. V was cut by 7 bases and J by 0 bases, with 6 bases left in between. CDR1 is LGHNT and CDR2 is FRNRAP in the germline V gene. This CDR3 region has 12 residues. CDR3 sequence reads: CASAAMNTEAFF. The CDR3 region has the DNA TGTGCTAGTGCCGCCATGAACACTGAAGCTTTCTTT.

This chain uses TRBV7-2 with TRBJ1-2; D is unclear. The CDR3 has 13 residues. Trimming shortened V by 1 base and J by 3 bases, and 6 bases separated the two germline ends. CDR1 SGHTA and CDR2 FQGNSA come from the germline V gene. For the CDR3, the DNA is TGTGCCAGCAGCTTAGTTATTTACTATGGCTACACCTTC. Its protein is CASSLVIYYGYTF. Using reference TRBV7-2 and TRBJ1-2 for the parts outside the CDR3, the full variable domain is GAGVSQSPSNKVTEKGKDVELRCDPISGHTALYWYRQSLGQGLEFLIYFQGNSAPDKSGLPSDRFSAERTGGSVSTLTIQRTQQEDSAVYLCASSLVIYYGYTFGSGTRLTVV.

The CDR3 bases are TGCAGCGCCGAAACCGGGACAGGCTACGAGCAGTACTTC. Translating it yields CSAETGTGYEQYF. The chain is built from TRBV29-1 and TRBJ2-7, with TRBD1 matching over 8 bases. The CDR3 runs 13 residues. V was clipped by 7 bases and J by 3 bases; unmatched bases: 8. In germline, CDR1 is SQVTM, CDR2 ANQGSEA.

CDR3 protein: CASRWEDNSPLHF. Written as DNA, the CDR3 is TGTGCCAGTAGGTGGGAAGATAATTCACCCCTCCACTTT. V gene TRBV19 combines with J gene TRBJ1-6; D gene uncertain. Germline lookup yields CDR1 LNHDA and CDR2 SQIVND (reference sequence). The CDR3 consists of 13 residues. V lost 6 bases and J lost 5, with 8 bases in between.

This chain connects TRBV2 to TRBJ2-2, with 8 bases aligning to TRBD1. With V trimmed by 4 bases and J by 2 bases, 6 bases remained unmatched. The germline V gene encodes CDR1 SNHLY and CDR2 FYNNEI. CDR3 length: 16 amino acids. Written as DNA, the CDR3 is TGTGCCAGCAGTGCGGGGACAGGTCTCAACACCGGGGAGCTGTTTTTT. It specifies CASSAGTGLNTGELFF. Filled out from reference TRBV2 and TRBJ2-2, the complete variable domain reads EPEVTQTPSHQVTQMGQEVILRCVPISNHLYFYWYRQILGQKVEFLVSFYNNEISEKSEIFDDQFSVERPDGSNFTLKIRSTKLEDSAMYFCASSAGTGLNTGELFFGEGSRLTVL.

The chain is built from TRBV9 and TRBJ2-2; weak D call: TRBD2 (5 bases). Trimming left V 4 bases short and J 5 bases short, with 9 bases between. CDR1 and CDR2 (germline): SGDLS, YYNGEE. This CDR3 has 13 residues. As DNA, the CDR3 is TGTGCCAGCAGCAACACTAGAACCGGGGAGCTGTTTTTT. Amino acid sequence: CASSNTRTGELFF.

The genes are TRBV13 and TRBJ2-3; 9 bases match TRBD1. V gave up 6 bases and J gave up 3 bases; unmatched junction bases: 7. CDR3 size: 15 residues. Looked up from germline, CDR1 is PRHDT and CDR2 is FYEKMQ (reference sequence). The CDR3 loop is CASSSPGTGTDTQYF. The CDR3 DNA is TGTGCCAGCAGTTCCCCCGGGACAGGGACAGATACGCAGTATTTT.

The chain joins TRBV28 to TRBJ2-5; 7 nucleotides match TRBD2. With 3 bases clipped from V and 9 bases from J, the junction kept 10 bases outside the gene matches. Germline V gives CDR1 MDHEN, CDR2 SYDVKM. The CDR3 loop spans 14 amino acids. CDR3 nucleotide sequence: TGTGCCAGCAGTTTTGTAGCGGGTACTTGGGCCCAGTACTTC. This translates into CASSFVAGTWAQYF.